Sequencing of this T cell receptor beta chain was carried out in a study of cytomegalovirus exposure and HLA in healthy donors. Study-level information: There were some 120 million unique TCR beta sequences, drawn from 180 million or so T cells, in an earlier analysis.

Points on this clone: Antigen specificity is unknown.

Study-wide results and limits: The likely explanation for a cluster of highly shared sequence variants was sequencing artifact.

The PCR ran on 60 Vbeta and 13 Jbeta primers. Repertoires were generated with immunoSEQ multiplex PCR, while TCRdb's copy carries only in-frame clones and drops some. Here the sample table reports 50,000 or so clones. J lost 2 bases, V lost 4 bases, and 10 bases had no gene match. The CDR3 contains 17 residues. Germline V gene lookup returns CDR1 MGHRA and CDR2 YSYEKL. Sequenced input: PBMCs. The chain joins TRBV4-1 to TRBJ2-5, with TRBD2 identical over 10 bases. This receptor was identified in a woman aged 55 to 70 in good health and CMV-seropositive. CDR3 amino acids: CASSLNPSGGQQETQYF. CDR3 DNA sequence: TGCGCCAGCAGCCTTAACCCTAGCGGGGGACAACAAGAGACCCAGTACTTC.